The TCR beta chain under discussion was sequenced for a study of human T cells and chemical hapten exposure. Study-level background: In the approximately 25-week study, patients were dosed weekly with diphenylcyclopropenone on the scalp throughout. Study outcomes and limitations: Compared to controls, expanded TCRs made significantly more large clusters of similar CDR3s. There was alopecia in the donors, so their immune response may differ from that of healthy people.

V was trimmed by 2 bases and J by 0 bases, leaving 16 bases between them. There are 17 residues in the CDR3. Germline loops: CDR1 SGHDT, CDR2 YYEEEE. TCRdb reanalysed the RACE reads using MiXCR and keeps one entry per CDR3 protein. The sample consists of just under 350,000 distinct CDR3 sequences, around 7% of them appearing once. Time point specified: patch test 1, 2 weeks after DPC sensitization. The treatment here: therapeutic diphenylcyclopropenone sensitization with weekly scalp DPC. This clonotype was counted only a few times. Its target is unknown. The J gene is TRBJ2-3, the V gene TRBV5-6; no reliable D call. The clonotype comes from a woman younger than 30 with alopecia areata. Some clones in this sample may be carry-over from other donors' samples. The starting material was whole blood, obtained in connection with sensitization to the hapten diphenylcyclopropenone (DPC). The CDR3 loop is CASSFGQTLSSTDTQYF. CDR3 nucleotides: TGTGCCAGCAGCTTCGGGCAGACCCTCTCTAGCACAGATACGCAGTATTTT.